Sequencing of this T cell receptor beta chain was carried out in a study of cytomegalovirus exposure and HLA in healthy donors. Study results and caveats: Roughly uniform sequencing depth across donors was assumed, possibly incorrectly.

As to this clone: What it recognizes is unknown. A junction end diverges from the germline sequence, so it may reflect a read error.

PCR primers comprised 60 Vbeta and 13 Jbeta primers. Assay: immunoSEQ multiplex PCR; the TCRdb copy retains only in-frame clones and omits some. The data hold roughly 190,000 clones, with 60% to 80% observed a single time. Per the germline V gene, CDR1 is SSHAT and CDR2 is FNYEAQ (reference sequence). CDR3 length equals 15 residues. The specimen was PBMCs. The rearrangement uses TRBV7-7 and TRBJ2-3, with unresolved D. This clonotype was obtained from a man aged 40-49 years in good health and CMV-seronegative. CDR3 coding DNA: TGTGCTAGCAGCTTACGAGAATCTAGCACAGATACGCAGTATTTT. This gives the protein CASSLRESSTDTQYF.